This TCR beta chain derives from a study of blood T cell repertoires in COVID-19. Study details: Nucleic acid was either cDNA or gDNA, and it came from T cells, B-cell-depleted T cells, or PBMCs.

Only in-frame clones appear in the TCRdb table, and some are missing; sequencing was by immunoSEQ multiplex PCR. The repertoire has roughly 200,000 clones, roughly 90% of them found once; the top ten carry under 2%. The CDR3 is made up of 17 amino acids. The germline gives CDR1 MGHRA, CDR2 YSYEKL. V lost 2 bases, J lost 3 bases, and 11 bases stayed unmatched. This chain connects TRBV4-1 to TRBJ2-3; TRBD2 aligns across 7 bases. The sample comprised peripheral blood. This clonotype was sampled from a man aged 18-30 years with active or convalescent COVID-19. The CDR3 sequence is CASSQPPGGSWTDTQYF. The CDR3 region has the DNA TGCGCCAGCAGCCAACCGCCGGGCGGGAGTTGGACAGATACGCAGTATTTT.